The sequence of this T cell receptor (beta chain) was determined in a study of technical replicates of blood from four donors. Libraries were prepared by immunoSEQ multiplex PCR; TCRdb keeps only in-frame clonotypes and omits some of them. The table has under 90,000 clones, approximately 96% seen once. CDR3 length: 12 residues. Between the trimmed V and J ends, which lost 5 bases and 5 bases, there was a span of 8 bases. From germline, CDR1 is SNHLY and CDR2 FYNNEI. This TCR came from a human donor in good health. Sequencing input: T cells isolated from PBMCs. The chain uses TRBV2 and TRBJ2-3; D is possibly TRBD2 (6 bases). Here the CDR3 reads CASSISGDTQYF. CDR3 in DNA: TGTGCCAGCAGTATTAGCGGAGATACGCAGTATTTT.